This TCR beta chain was found in a study of CD8+CD57+ T cells in acquired aplastic anemia. This CDR3 contains 14 residues. The V end was cut by 2 bases, the J end by 1 base, with 8 bases between. The germline V gene has CDR1 WNHNN and CDR2 SYGVQD (reference sequence). This clonotype was seen a single time. In patients chosen for sequencing, flow cytometry had shown CD8+CD57+ cell expansion. Genomic DNA, serving as template, underwent TCR beta VDJ and CDR3 profiling. TCRdb re-called the reads with MiXCR, one entry per CDR3 protein. The table lists about 190,000 distinct CDR3 sequences, approximately 48% of them singletons.

The receptor was derived from a human donor with aplastic anemia. The chain links TRBV10-1 to TRBJ1-1; the D gene is possibly TRBD1 (6 bases). Specimen: sorted CD4+, CD8+, or CD8+CD57+ T cells (not recorded which) from PBMCs. The chain's CDR3 is CASSEGQTNTEAFF. CDR3 nucleotide sequence: TGCGCCAGCAGTGAGGGACAGACGAACACTGAAGCTTTCTTT.